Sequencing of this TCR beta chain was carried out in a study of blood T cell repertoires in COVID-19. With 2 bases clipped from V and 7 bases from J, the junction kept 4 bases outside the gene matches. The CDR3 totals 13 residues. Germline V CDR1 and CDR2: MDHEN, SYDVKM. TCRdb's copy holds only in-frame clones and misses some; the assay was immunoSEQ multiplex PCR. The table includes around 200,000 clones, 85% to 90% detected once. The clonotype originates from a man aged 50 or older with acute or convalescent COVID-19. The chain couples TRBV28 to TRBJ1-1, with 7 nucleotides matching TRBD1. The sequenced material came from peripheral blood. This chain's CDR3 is CASSLGTANEAFF. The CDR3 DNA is TGTGCCAGCAGTTTAGGGACAGCAAATGAAGCTTTCTTT.